The T cell receptor beta chain under discussion was sequenced for a study of cytomegalovirus exposure and HLA in healthy donors (dated by TCRdb to 2016 to 2017). About the study as a whole: An earlier analysis of roughly 610 of the donors reported about 260 Gb of sequence data and around 120 million unique TCR beta sequences obtained from about 180 million T cells. An early release covering roughly 640 HLA-typed donors comprised approximately 290 gigabases of sequencing data and around 85 million unique TCR sequences. The genetic ancestry cluster associated with self-reported Caucasian donors included over 80% of the 398 genotyped donors. The study aimed to test whether signatures of past pathogen exposure could be identified by cataloging public T cell receptors. The T cell repertoires of 670 or so subjects were profiled by immunosequencing and related to cytomegalovirus serostatus. Besides the first cohort of some 670 subjects, a separate validation cohort made up of roughly 130 different subjects was used. To predict cytomegalovirus infection status, the study brought together high-throughput TCR immunosequencing, statistical association of individual TCRs with disease status, and machine learning. A later analysis re-analyzed previously published TCR beta repertoires from roughly 600 donors and added high-resolution HLA genotyping to study TCR occurrence patterns. Rather than using new phenotypic data, the later analysis identified candidate immune exposures from TCR beta sequences and from how often those sequences occurred across donors. To decide whether each TCR beta V gene segment behaved as functional or pseudogenic, an earlier analysis of approximately 620 of the donors relied on high-throughput TCR beta sequencing. Alongside the repertoire data, information on donor age, sex, ethnicity and CMV serostatus was compiled. A later genetic analysis took genome-wide SNP genotypes for about 55% of the roughly 700 donors and used that subset as a discovery cohort. Every repertoire in the discovery cohort had been generated on one and the same sequencing platform. Both class I and class II loci were covered by HLA typing, at four-digit resolution. Typing coverage differed by locus: A, B, C, DRB1 and DQB1 were typed in about 620-640 donors, DQA1 in about 500, DPA1 in 606, and DPB1 in 472. Roughly 5 DR-DQ haplotypes were handled as single units for association and clustering because linkage in the cohort was strong. On average, 235,054 unique TCR beta nucleotide sequences were sequenced per donor among some 430 genotyped donors of the cohort, with 15% to 20% of those sequences being non-productive. What the work shows at the level of the full study, not this receptor alone: In vitro tests confirmed that a few of the cytomegalovirus-associated TCR beta chains recognize cytomegalovirus antigens. The authors suggested that the approach could potentially be generalized to other disease states and immunological phenotypes. Correlated functional status among segregating V segments might be attributable to linkage disequilibrium, but an unknown experimental factor could not be ruled out. The classifier was reported to diagnose cytomegalovirus status with high specificity and sensitivity in both the original cohort and the validation cohort. The study gave a list of 150 to 200 TCR beta chains associated with cytomegalovirus. A cluster of highly shared sequence variants was judged likely to represent a technical artifact of the sequencing pipeline. Several of the top co-occurrence clusters appeared to be linked to parvovirus B19, influenza, CMV and Epstein-Barr virus, according to a later analysis. An earlier analysis of approximately 570 of the donors showed that most TCR beta V segments appeared in productive rearrangements either about 87% or about 30% of the time, which broadly matched IMGT annotations. A further reported finding was that TCR beta sequences accurately predicted the HLA-A and HLA-B alleles for most subjects in the first cohort. For the cohort, immune exposure information was limited to CMV serostatus. The cohort was sequenced for TCR beta chains only, and without alpha or paired-chain data the features that could be detected were limited. A later genetic analysis reported fewer N-insertions in productive TCRs among donors in an Asian-associated ancestry cluster than the roughly 700-donor mean. HLA typing was unavailable for some donors at each locus, so association tests used only the typed subset. When HLA alleles, especially DR and DQ, strongly co-occurred, attributing TCR associations to individual alleles was difficult. Presence/absence analyses assumed roughly uniform sequencing depth across donors, an assumption that may not hold. The 87-base-pair reads could not distinguish some IMGT-functional V segments, including TRBV6-2 and TRBV6-3, so those segments were excluded. Compared with equally common non-associated chains, HLA-associated TCR beta chains in a later analysis were more clonally expanded and had lower generation probabilities. Because counts were too low, about 17 rarely observed V segments, including chromosome 9 orphons, were excluded from the earlier analysis of fewer than 650 of the donors. According to a later analysis, TCR association rates differed among HLA loci, with DRB1 alleles showing the most associated TCRs and HLA-C alleles showing the fewest. V-gene and J-gene trimming of TCR beta chains was associated with a missense DCLRE1C variant in a later genetic analysis, and the association was replicated in an independent cohort. Specific HLA alleles were associated with roughly 17,000 TCR beta sequences at a false discovery rate of 0.05 in a later analysis. A later analysis found that most CMV-associated TCR beta chains appeared HLA-restricted, with HLA associations seemingly driven largely by CMV exposure. Most TCR sequences were observed very rarely across donors, whereas some public TCRs were present in many individuals.

The cohort comprised hundreds of healthy bone marrow donors. All cohort members were sampled while nominally healthy, although unrecorded immune exposures were likely present. The donor was CMV seronegative and belonged to the group of more than 300 seronegative cohort members. Each donor provided a peripheral blood sample, and peripheral blood mononuclear cells were used for TCR beta sequencing. Genomic DNA extraction from the blood cell samples was performed with the Qiagen DNeasy Blood Extraction Kit. Library prep was done by the immunoSEQ multiplex PCR assay. A mixture of 60 forward primers for TCR Vbeta segments and 13 reverse primers for TCR Jbeta segments was used in the multiplex PCR. A multiplex PCR assay on genomic DNA amplified the CDR3 region of rearranged TCR beta genes. The Illumina HiSeq System was used to sequence the amplified TCR beta libraries as 87-base-pair reads. The original methods were these. A later analysis counted tens of millions of unique TCR beta chains across the 666 repertoires, and some 11 million of these chains were shared by at least two donors. Raw reads were error-corrected and collapsed into unique sequences with a nearest-neighbor algorithm that merged closely related sequences to remove PCR and sequencing errors. V, D and J gene segments were assigned by aligning CDR3 sequences to IMGT reference sequences. For a sequence to be retained, a match of at least six nucleotides to both a V gene segment and a J gene segment was required. A rearrangement was called productive if the CDR3 had no stop codons and remained in frame with V and J, and every other rearrangement was called non-productive. CDR3 was defined by IMGT convention, running from the second conserved V-encoded cysteine to the conserved J-encoded phenylalanine. The earlier analysis of some 540 of the donors excluded any sequence lacking an unambiguous match to a single V gene segment. In an earlier analysis of a few hundred of the donors, V segments were called functional above 56.7% productive rearrangements and were called segregating when the between-donor standard deviation exceeded 5%. A statistical classification framework was built to diagnose cytomegalovirus status from the catalog of TCR beta chain sequences. V and J gene assignment, in a later analysis, came from comparing TCR nucleotide sequences with IMGT/GENE-DB human TR gene sequences. The TCRdist pipeline was used in a later analysis to assign CDR3 sequences and most-parsimonious VDJ recombination scenarios. In a later analysis, each TCR beta chain was defined by its CDR3 amino acid sequence together with its V-gene family, and reads lacking a unique V-gene family were excluded. As a way to deal with suspected cross-contamination and a sequencing artifact, a later analysis dropped 450 to 700 nucleotide sequences that were highly shared and had low generation probability. For each public chain, a later analysis derived a clonal expansion index from normalized ranks of inferred template counts within each repertoire. In a later analysis, generation probabilities were computed using a VDJ recombination model fitted to out-of-frame rearrangements, and the results were checked against IGoR. In a later analysis, TCR-TCR, TCR-HLA and TCR-CMV co-occurrence was scored with hypergeometric tests, and a repertoire-size bias correction was applied to TCR pairs. A later analysis estimated false discovery rates by permuting HLA or CMV assignments 20 times. A later analysis grouped co-occurring TCRs with DBSCAN, adding TCRdist sequence similarity when clustering within HLA-allele-positive subsets. Repertoires with fewer than 30,000 or more than 120,000 public chains, plus five repertoires with anomalous nucleotide sharing, were excluded from co-occurrence clustering. TCRdb's version of the immuneACCESS table is confined to in-frame rearrangements and falls short of the full clone set. An unresolved V gene accounts for under half of the shortfall where checked; the remainder is of unknown origin. V, J and clone size reflect that table, while D and trimming were determined from the DNA. The sample table on file contains 100,000 to 150,000 clones. Together, the top ten hold more than 1% of the sample.

CDR1 and CDR2 were assigned from the germline V gene as MNHEY and SVGAGI. The CDR3 goes from the cysteine to the phenylalanine over 15 residues. Only the CDR3 DNA stays, 45 bases, in frame from base 1. Cut back by 2 bases and 2 bases, the V and J ends lie 13 bases apart. Notes on this clone: Its antigen is unknown.

This clonotype was obtained from a man in his late teens or twenties in good health and CMV-seronegative. The rearranged segments are TRBV6-5 and TRBJ2-7; D gene: possibly TRBD2, on 6 matching bases. The sample comprised PBMCs. The nucleotide sequence reads as follows: TGTGCCAGCAGTTACGGGGGGTCTCTTACCTACGAGCAGTACTTC. Its product reads: CASSYGGSLTYEQYF.